These 12 T cell receptor beta chains share one sample of origin, sequenced in a study of graft-versus-host responses after intestinal transplantation. Only in-frame clones appear in the TCRdb table, and some are missing; sequencing was by immunoSEQ multiplex PCR. The sample has tens of thousands of clones, 75% to 95% seen once. Antigens for these TCRs are unknown. This material consisted of unstimulated CD8+ T cells sorted from spleen or lymph node cells, taken before intestinal transplant. Receptor source: a human donor who received an intestinal transplant.

The V gene is TRBV6-5, the J gene TRBJ2-7, with 7 bases matching TRBD2. Germline values: CDR1 MNHEY, CDR2 SVGAGI. Unmatched junction bases numbered 7, after V lost 5 bases and J lost 6 bases. The CDR3 covers 13 residues. CDR3 sequence reads: CASSEPGGFEQYF. The CDR3 coding sequence is TGTGCCAGCAGTGAGCCGGGAGGTTTCGAGCAGTACTTC.

V and J are TRBV19 and TRBJ2-7, with a weak D call TRBD1 (6 bases). V lost 5 bases and J lost 0, with 8 bases in between. CDR3 size: 13 residues. From germline, CDR1 is LNHDA and CDR2 SQIVND (reference sequence). CDR3 loop: CASSPTGSYEQYF. The CDR3 nucleotides read TGTGCCAGTAGTCCGACAGGCTCCTACGAGCAGTACTTC.

The CDR3: CASRDRTYEQYF. DNA of the CDR3: TGTGCCAGCCGGGACAGGACCTACGAGCAGTACTTC. The chain links TRBV27 to TRBJ2-7, with 8 bases aligning to TRBD1. Trimming cost V 8 bases and J 2 bases; bases outside gene matches: 2. The CDR3 totals 12 residues. The germline CDR1 and CDR2 sequences are MNHEY and SMNVEV (reference sequence).

The gene calls are TRBV27 and TRBJ2-2, with no clear D. The CDR3 spans 14 residues. CDR1 MNHEY and CDR2 SMNVEV come from the germline V gene (reference sequence). The germline V and J ends were trimmed by 4 bases and 2 bases, with 8 bases remaining between them. The CDR3 DNA follows: TGTGCCAGCAGTTATGGCTACAACACCGGGGAGCTGTTTTTT. It codes for CASSYGYNTGELFF.

The chain has TRBV29-1 and TRBJ2-3; D gene unclear. CDR1 is SQVTM and CDR2 is ANQGSEA in the germline V gene. The length of the CDR3 is 14 residues. Trimming removed 4 bases at V and 0 bases at J, with 11 bases between. CDR3 in amino acids: CSVVLVRSTDTQYF. DNA for the CDR3: TGCAGCGTTGTTTTAGTGCGGAGCACAGATACGCAGTATTTT.

The rearrangement links TRBV10-2 to TRBJ2-2; D is uncertain. The CDR3 spans 13 residues. V was pared by 5 bases and J by 6 bases, with 10 bases between. Looked up from germline, CDR1 is WSHSY and CDR2 is SAAADI. The CDR3 bases are TGCGCCAGCAGTTTACTTCTGGCCGGGGAGCTGTTTTTT. Protein sequence: CASSLLLAGELFF.

This clone was recorded once. The J gene is TRBJ2-7, the V gene TRBV6-1; D may correspond to TRBD1 or TRBD2 (6 bases each). The CDR3 has 14 residues. The germline CDR1 and CDR2 sequences are MNHNS and SASEGT. V shed 7 bases and J shed 5 bases, with 18 bases lying between them. The CDR3 DNA sequence: TGTGCCAGCACAAACGACAGGAGGGTAAACGAGCAGTACTTC. It specifies CASTNDRRVNEQYF.

This rearrangement joins TRBV12-1 to TRBJ2-7. TRBV12-1 is recorded as a pseudogene. The CDR3 has 21 residues. CDR3 coding DNA: TGTGCCAGCAGCTTTGACATGGGGGTTCGGGCTAGTACGTTTCATACCTACGAGCAGTACTTC. Encoded protein: CASSFDMGVRASTFHTYEQYF.

The V call is TRBV6-1, the J call TRBJ2-3; no definite D call. With 7 bases removed from V and 2 bases from J, the gap between germline ends came to 10 bases. In germline, CDR1 is MNHNS, CDR2 SASEGT. This CDR3 is 13 amino acids long. The CDR3, as DNA: TGTGCCAGCATGGAAGGGTACACAGATACGCAGTATTTT. Its protein product is CASMEGYTDTQYF.

The rearrangement joins TRBV4-1 to TRBJ1-2; possible D gene TRBD1, 5 bases. The germline V gene encodes CDR1 MGHRA and CDR2 YSYEKL. Trimming cost V 0 bases and J 8 bases, with 10 bases left between them. The length of the CDR3 is 13 residues. The CDR3 bases are TGCGCCAGCAGCCAAGATCGAGGGGACGGCTACACCTTC. Protein: CASSQDRGDGYTF.

The rearrangement links TRBV7-9 to TRBJ2-5; D might be TRBD2 (7 bases). This CDR3 spans 17 amino acids. V lost 3 bases and J lost 3, with 20 bases in between. Germline values: CDR1 SEHNR, CDR2 FQNEAQ (reference sequence). The CDR3 bases are TGTGCCAGCAGCTTGGTGGGGGGGCCTTTGGGTAAAGAGACCCAGTACTTC. Its translation: CASSLVGGPLGKETQYF.

The CDR3 DNA reads as TGTGCCAGCACCCCCCTGTTGGGCCTCAATCAGCCCCAGCATTTT. It yields the protein CASTPLLGLNQPQHF. The chain has TRBV28 and TRBJ1-5; D ambiguous. The CDR3 extends over 15 amino acids. Looked up from germline, CDR1 is MDHEN and CDR2 is SYDVKM. V lost 7 bases and J lost 3, with 16 bases in between.